This T cell receptor beta chain is from a study of shared clonotypes between healthy human individuals. General study points: Generation probability values for non-shared clonotypes were lower than those for clonotypes shared by all four donors. Some naive CD4 clonotypes, roughly 5%, turned up in common across a handful of donors.

Trimming pared 7 bases from V and 10 bases from J, leaving 14 bases between. The germline V gene has CDR1 MRHNA and CDR2 SNTAGT. This CDR3 is built from 13 residues. As to this clone: Its specificity is unknown.

For sorted subsets, 200 ng DNA per replicate equaled approximately 32,000 T cell genomes. This table comes from immunoSEQ multiplex PCR, and its TCRdb copy is limited to in-frame clones, with some not included. The profile shows about 1 million clones, more than 65% of them singletons. Sample: memory CD4+ T cells sorted from blood. Documented subset: CD45RA-negative fraction. This clonotype was sampled from a man aged 18 to 29 in good health. V gene TRBV6-4 combines with J gene TRBJ1-6; D may be TRBD1 (6 bases). CDR3 amino acids: CASKQGSGSPLHF. As DNA, the CDR3 is TGTGCCAGCAAGCAGGGGTCGGGGTCACCCCTCCACTTT.